This T cell receptor (beta chain) was identified in a study of Graves' ophthalmopathy and Graves' hyperthyroidism. The overall study: No treatment had been given when peripheral blood was collected at initial diagnosis. Study conclusions and caveats: Blood also held most thyroid clonotypes expanded above 0.001 frequency.

This clonotype has a handful of counts. Antigen: not known. There are 15 residues in the CDR3. Trimming took 6 bases from V and 4 from J, leaving 15 bases between them. The germline gives CDR1 ENHRY, CDR2 SYGVKD. Beta-chain TCR CDR3 regions were amplified from RNA transcripts. HTBI primers were employed in first-round RT-PCR, then a second-round multiplex PCR followed. MiXCR was run by TCRdb on the multiplex PCR reads, yielding one entry per CDR3 protein. The sample yields about 240,000 distinct CDR3 sequences, around 45% seen once. Moderate-to-severe activity, CAS at least 3, NOSPECS at least 4 and duration under 3 months characterized donors with ophthalmopathy.

The rearrangement joins TRBV10-3 to TRBJ2-2; D is perhaps TRBD1 or TRBD2 (5 bases each). Sample: peripheral blood. The clonotype comes from an adult man with Graves' ophthalmopathy. The CDR3 is CAISSRGPPTGELFF. DNA for the CDR3: TGTGCCATCAGCTCAAGGGGACCACCCACCGGGGAGCTGTTTTTT.